The 25 T cell receptor beta chains below all came from one sample that was sequenced in a study of technical replicates of blood from a few donors. Clones were sequenced by immunoSEQ multiplex PCR, and TCRdb holds only the in-frame ones, with some missing. The sample records fewer than 80,000 clones, roughly nine tenths being singletons. Material for sequencing was PBMCs. The receptors were sampled from a human donor in good health. Some clones in this sample may be carry-over from other donors' samples.

This chain uses TRBV7-3 with TRBJ2-3; D not certain. Germline values: CDR1 SGHTA, CDR2 FQGTGA. The V end lost 4 bases, the J end lost 5 bases, and 13 bases lay between the germline ends. The CDR3 has 14 amino acids. The CDR3 nucleotides are TGTGCCAGCAGCTATACAGCCCTGGGAGATACGCAGTATTTT. Its protein is CASSYTALGDTQYF.

This rearrangement joins TRBV19 to TRBJ2-7; D perhaps matches TRBD2 (6 bases). The CDR3 has 14 amino acids. Germline values: CDR1 LNHDA, CDR2 SQIVND (reference sequence). V lost 6 bases, J lost 0 bases, and 12 bases lay in between. The CDR3: CASSRDWNSYEQYF. CDR3 nucleotide sequence: TGTGCCAGTAGCCGGGACTGGAACTCCTACGAGCAGTACTTC.

This chain links TRBV23-1 with TRBJ2-6, with 11 bases aligning to TRBD1. TRBV23-1 falls under the ORF class, with uncertain function. This CDR3 has 18 amino acids. The trim removed 6 bases at V and 2 bases at J, leaving 9 bases unmatched. The CDR3 nucleotides read TGCGCCAGCAGAAGACCGGGACAGGGGGTTCCTGGGGCCAACGTCCTGACTTTC. Protein sequence: CASRRPGQGVPGANVLTF.

The chain links TRBV7-7 to TRBJ2-2; a weak D match, TRBD1 (6 bases). Germline V gives CDR1 SSHAT, CDR2 FNYEAQ (reference sequence). V lost 5 bases to trimming and J lost 1 base, with 8 bases between them. CDR3 length: 14 residues. The CDR3 DNA reads TGTGCCAGCAGCCGGGGACAGAACACCGGGGAGCTGTTTTTT. It is translated as CASSRGQNTGELFF.

The V gene is TRBV7-9, the J gene TRBJ1-6, with TRBD1 matching 8 bases. In germline, CDR1 is SEHNR, CDR2 FQNEAQ (reference sequence). The CDR3 is 14 residues long. V shed 7 bases and J 8 bases; nucleotides not matched to a gene: 7. The CDR3 here is CASTRTGSDSPLHF. Here the CDR3 DNA reads TGTGCCAGCACCAGGACAGGGTCTGATTCACCCCTCCACTTT.

The chain recombines TRBV6-4 with TRBJ2-5, with 10 bases lining up with TRBD2. The CDR3 is 16 residues long. From germline, CDR1 is MRHNA and CDR2 SNTAGT. The V segment lost 3 bases and the J segment 4 bases; nucleotides outside the gene matches: 8. The CDR3 sequence: CASSEGASGGAETQYF. The CDR3 coding sequence is TGTGCCAGCAGTGAAGGAGCCAGCGGGGGGGCAGAGACCCAGTACTTC.

The chain combines TRBV18 with TRBJ2-1; D is perhaps TRBD2 (6 bases). This CDR3 region has 12 residues. Germline V gives CDR1 KGHSH, CDR2 LQKENI. Deletions cut 3 bases from V and 7 bases from J, with 7 bases between. The CDR3, as DNA: TGTGCCAGCTCACCTGGAGGGAATGAGCAGTTCTTC. Its translation: CASSPGGNEQFF.

The rearrangement uses TRBV11-3 and TRBJ1-1, with unresolved D. CDR3 length equals 14 residues. CDR1 SGHNT and CDR2 YENEEA come from the germline V gene. V was pared by 1 base and J by 1 base, with 7 bases between. The CDR3 protein is CASSLGRQNTEAFF. The DNA for the CDR3 is TGTGCCAGCAGCTTAGGGAGGCAGAACACTGAAGCTTTCTTT.

This sequence joins TRBV7-9 and TRBJ1-1; 8 bases align to TRBD1. This CDR3 has 16 amino acids. The germline CDR1 and CDR2 sequences are SEHNR and FQNEAQ (reference sequence). The V gene end was trimmed by 4 bases and the J gene end by 7 bases; junction bases not matched to a gene: 14. The CDR3, as DNA: TGTGCCAGCAGCTCGACGGACCGGGACAGGAGAGTTGAAGCTTTCTTT. Its protein is CASSSTDRDRRVEAFF.

This chain uses TRBV21-1 with TRBJ1-4; TRBD1 is the table's D call, not checked against the DNA. TRBV21-1 is a pseudogene segment. This CDR3 is 15 amino acids long. The CDR3 loop is CASSQKAQGDEKLFF. CDR3 DNA sequence: TGTGCCAGCAGTCAAAAGGCGCAGGGTGACGAAAAACTGTTTTTT.

V gene TRBV10-3 combines with J gene TRBJ2-5; 9 nucleotides align to TRBD1. J lost 2 bases, V lost 6 bases, and 7 bases had no gene match. CDR1 is ENHRY and CDR2 is SYGVKD in the germline V gene. The CDR3 is 15 amino acids. CDR3: CAISSGTGSQETQYF. CDR3 coding DNA: TGTGCCATCAGCTCCGGGACAGGGTCTCAAGAGACCCAGTACTTC.

This clone was seen at least ten times. The chain is built from TRBV9 and TRBJ1-2; 9 nucleotides match TRBD1. CDR3 size: 15 residues. V shed 4 bases and J 3 bases; nucleotides not matched to a gene: 7. Germline V gene data show CDR1 as SGDLS and CDR2 as YYNGEE. CDR3 loop: CASSPLTGGYYGYTF. CDR3 coding DNA: TGTGCCAGCAGCCCCCTGACAGGGGGGTACTATGGCTACACCTTC.

V gene TRBV18 combines with J gene TRBJ1-1, with D uncertain. The CDR3 totals 13 residues. Germline CDR1 and CDR2: KGHSH and LQKENI. Trimming cost V 5 bases and J 2 bases, with 9 bases left between them. The CDR3 spells CASSSGFNTEAFF. The CDR3 DNA reads TGTGCCAGCTCATCCGGGTTCAACACTGAAGCTTTCTTT.

The V gene is TRBV7-2, the J gene TRBJ1-2, with 7 bases that match TRBD1. V dropped 3 bases and J dropped 6; count of bases not matched to a gene: 4. Germline V gene sequence: CDR1 SGHTA, CDR2 FQGNSA. CDR3 length: 13 residues. The CDR3 nucleotides read TGTGCCAGCAGCTTGGGACAGAGGGATGGCTACACCTTC. Protein: CASSLGQRDGYTF.

This clone is a singleton in its sample. The genes are TRBV6-5 and TRBJ2-3, with TRBD1 matching over 7 bases. The CDR3 length is 15 residues. The germline V gene encodes CDR1 MNHEY and CDR2 SVGAGI. Germline trimming cut 2 bases from V and 2 bases from J; bases unmatched to any gene: 4. This CDR3 is CASSYTGQYTDTQYF. The CDR3 DNA reads as TGTGCCAGCAGTTACACGGGACAGTACACAGATACGCAGTATTTT.

J is TRBJ2-1 and V is TRBV13; 9 positions agree with TRBD1. Trimming removed 5 bases from V and 5 bases from J; junction bases left unmatched: 13. The CDR3 runs to 17 residues. CDR1 and CDR2 (germline): PRHDT, FYEKMQ (reference sequence). The CDR3 DNA sequence: TGTGCCAGCAGCACAGGACAGGGGCCGTTCTTCGACAATGAGCAGTTCTTC. Protein sequence: CASSTGQGPFFDNEQFF. Complete variable domain (other parts from reference TRBV13 and TRBJ2-1): AAGVIQSPRHLIKEKRETATLKCYPIPRHDTVYWYQQGPGQDPQFLISFYEKMQSDKGSIPDRFSAQQFSDYHSELNMSSLELGDSALYFCASSTGQGPFFDNEQFFGPGTRLTVL.

The chain carries TRBV11-2 and TRBJ2-1; 11 positions match TRBD2. Germline V gene lookup returns CDR1 SGHAT and CDR2 FQNNGV. V shed 6 bases, J shed 3 bases, and the junction held 4 bases outside the gene matches. CDR3 size: 15 residues. DNA for the CDR3: TGTGCCAGCAGGGCTAGCGGGGGGCTCTACAATGAGCAGTTCTTC. Translated, it gives CASRASGGLYNEQFF.

The V call is TRBV7-8, the J call TRBJ2-7; TRBD2 might be the D (5 bases). Germline lookup yields CDR1 SGHVS and CDR2 FQNEAQ. This CDR3 has 11 residues. V lost 5 bases and J 3 bases, leaving 5 bases between the germline ends. The CDR3 sequence: CASSEGYEQYF. The DNA for the CDR3 is TGTGCCAGCAGCGAGGGCTACGAGCAGTACTTC.

In this sample, this clone turned up once. This chain joins TRBV4-2 and TRBJ1-4; D is possibly TRBD1 (5 bases). Per germline, CDR1 LGHNA and CDR2 YNFKEQ. V was shortened by 4 bases and J by 6 bases, with 15 bases between the two germline ends. This CDR3 region has 15 residues. CDR3 in amino acids: CASSPAGRRDEKLFF. The CDR3 DNA reads TGTGCCAGCAGCCCCGCCGGACGCAGGGATGAAAAACTGTTTTTT.

The chain combines TRBV2 with TRBJ1-6, with a possible D match to TRBD1 (5 bases). V shed 6 bases and J shed 7 bases, with 22 bases lying between them. The germline V gene has CDR1 SNHLY and CDR2 FYNNEI. The CDR3 covers 17 residues. The chain's CDR3 is CASSEKVGRATNSPLHF. The CDR3 nucleotides read TGTGCCAGCAGCGAGAAGGTTGGCAGGGCGACAAATTCACCCCTCCACTTT.

The chain combines TRBV7-9 with TRBJ1-5, with TRBD1 as a possible D gene (5 bases). The V gene's germline CDR1 is SEHNR and CDR2 FQNEAQ (reference sequence). CDR3 size: 14 residues. Between the trimmed V and J ends, which lost 5 bases and 9 bases, there was a span of 17 bases. Here the CDR3 DNA reads TGTGCCAGCAGCCATGAAGACAGCAGCCCGCCCCAGCATTTT. This sequence encodes CASSHEDSSPPQHF.

The chain combines TRBV5-1 with TRBJ2-5, with D maybe TRBD1 (5 bases). This CDR3 contains 11 residues. Germline V gene lookup returns CDR1 SGHRS and CDR2 YFSETQ. V was pared by 7 bases and J by 5 bases, with 9 bases between. The CDR3, as DNA: TGCGCCAGCCAGGGTACGGAGACCCAGTACTTC. Protein sequence: CASQGTETQYF.

This chain connects TRBV2 to TRBJ1-1; D may be TRBD1 (6 bases). Trimming removed 4 bases at V and 1 base at J, with 7 bases between. The CDR3 has 13 amino acids. From germline, CDR1 is SNHLY and CDR2 FYNNEI. CDR3 nucleotides: TGTGCCAGCAGTGCACAGGGGAACACTGAAGCTTTCTTT. It translates to CASSAQGNTEAFF.

This sequence joins TRBV5-1 and TRBJ2-7; 7 positions agree with TRBD1. The CDR3 extends over 16 amino acids. V lost 5 bases, J lost 1 base, and 12 bases stayed unmatched. Germline CDR1 is SGHRS and CDR2 is YFSETQ. CDR3 bases: TGCGCCAGCAGTTTGCTATCCGGGACAGTGTCCTACGAGCAGTACTTC. Translated, it gives CASSLLSGTVSYEQYF. The complete variable domain, with remaining parts taken from reference TRBV5-1 and TRBJ2-7, reads KAGVTQTPRYLIKTRGQQVTLSCSPISGHRSVSWYQQTPGQGLQFLFEYFSETQRNKGNFPGRFSGRQFSNSRSEMNVSTLELGDSALYLCASSLLSGTVSYEQYFGPGTRLTVT.

This clone was counted once. The chain has TRBV30 and TRBJ2-7, with D possibly matching TRBD2 (6 bases). The CDR3 loop spans 12 amino acids. Germline V gives CDR1 GTSNPN, CDR2 SVGIG (reference sequence). V was cut by 8 bases and J by 4 bases, with 15 bases left in between. CDR3 protein: CALVRGRYEQYF. The CDR3 DNA is TGTGCCCTCGTACGGGGGAGGTACGAGCAGTACTTC.